What follows are 31 T cell receptor beta chains derived from one specimen sequenced in a study of early T cells in non-severe SARS-CoV-2 infection. One entry per CDR3 protein results from TCRdb running MiXCR on the 5' RACE reads. Here the sample spans about 60,000 distinct CDR3 sequences, 8.5% to 10% being singletons. Material: whole blood. These receptors came from an adult who was a healthcare worker with PCR-confirmed SARS-CoV-2 infection or an uninfected control (not recorded which).

The rearrangement links TRBV9 to TRBJ2-5; no reliable D call. The CDR3 covers 14 residues. V was clipped by 2 bases and J by 4 bases, with 12 bases between them. Germline lookup yields CDR1 SGDLS and CDR2 YYNGEE. The CDR3 spells CASSVNNGRETQYF. For the CDR3, the DNA is TGTGCCAGCAGCGTCAATAATGGTAGAGAGACCCAGTACTTC.

In its sample, this clonotype was seen many times. This chain connects TRBV4-3 to TRBJ1-4, with D maybe TRBD1 (5 bases). Germline V gives CDR1 LGHNA, CDR2 YSLEER. The CDR3 extends over 13 amino acids. V was pared by 4 bases and J by 5 bases, with 8 bases between. Written as DNA, the CDR3 is TGCGCCAGCAGCCCCCAGGGAAATGAAAAACTGTTTTTT. Its protein is CASSPQGNEKLFF.

The chain recombines TRBV29-1 with TRBJ2-7, with TRBD2 matching over 8 bases. This CDR3 is 12 amino acids long. Per the germline V gene, CDR1 is SQVTM and CDR2 is ANQGSEA. The J segment lost 3 bases and the V segment lost 6 bases, leaving 4 bases of the junction unmatched. This chain's CDR3 is CSVREGDYEQYF. DNA of the CDR3: TGCAGCGTACGGGAGGGGGACTACGAGCAGTACTTC.

This clonotype was seen at least ten times. V gene TRBV2 combines with J gene TRBJ1-4; 10 bases are shared with TRBD1. The CDR3 is made up of 14 amino acids. Germline lookup yields CDR1 SNHLY and CDR2 FYNNEI. V gave up 5 bases and J gave up 4 bases; unmatched junction bases: 1. The CDR3 loop is CASSRTGGNEKLFF. The CDR3 nucleotides are TGTGCCAGCAGTCGGACAGGGGGTAATGAAAAACTGTTTTTT.

The V gene is TRBV18, the J gene TRBJ2-2; 8 bases line up with TRBD1. Germline V gene sequence: CDR1 KGHSH, CDR2 LQKENI. This CDR3 is built from 15 residues. J lost 2 bases, V lost 8 bases, and 7 bases had no gene match. CDR3 bases: TGTGCCAGCCCAGGGGGCCGGGAAAACACCGGGGAGCTGTTTTTT. As protein: CASPGGRENTGELFF.

Many counts were recorded for this clonotype. J is TRBJ2-7 and V is TRBV5-1, with 9 bases fitting TRBD1. Germline V gives CDR1 SGHRS, CDR2 YFSETQ. The CDR3 has 16 amino acids. The V segment lost 1 base and the J segment 4 bases; nucleotides outside the gene matches: 9. CDR3 sequence reads: CASSLQADRGFYEQYF. The CDR3 region has the DNA TGCGCCAGCAGCTTGCAGGCGGACAGGGGATTTTACGAGCAGTACTTC.

There are a few counts of this clonotype. This sequence joins TRBV6-2 or TRBV6-3 and TRBJ1-1; 7 bases line up with TRBD1. CDR1 and CDR2 from the germline V gene are MNHEY and SVGEGT. The CDR3 is 18 residues long. V lost 0 bases and J lost 0; bases outside the gene matches: 10. The CDR3, as DNA: TGTGCCAGCAGTTACTCGTTAGGGGACAGCAGCTTGAACACTGAAGCTTTCTTT. Its protein is CASSYSLGDSSLNTEAFF.

In this sample, this clonotype turned up many times. The chain links TRBV12-3 or TRBV12-4 to TRBJ1-1, with 7 bases matching TRBD1. The CDR3 contains 15 residues. The V gene end was trimmed by 2 bases and the J gene end by 3 bases; junction bases not matched to a gene: 6. CDR3: CASSLKRGRDTEAFF. As DNA, the CDR3 is TGTGCCAGCAGTTTAAAGAGGGGGCGAGACACTGAAGCTTTCTTT.

This clonotype was picked up a small number of times. The chain is built from TRBV28 and TRBJ2-4; a weak D match, TRBD2 (6 bases). The CDR3 has 14 amino acids. The V and J ends lost 6 bases and 4 bases respectively, with 13 bases between them. Per germline, CDR1 MDHEN and CDR2 SYDVKM. CDR3 sequence (DNA): TGTGCCAGCAGCCGCCGGGGGTCAAAAAACATTCAGTACTTC. This translates into CASSRRGSKNIQYF.

This clonotype was recorded at least ten times. The chain is built from TRBV20-1 and TRBJ2-1; 10 bases map to TRBD2. CDR1 and CDR2 from the germline V gene are DFQATT and SNEGSKA (reference sequence). Trimming removed 0 bases from V and 2 bases from J; junction bases left unmatched: 4. The CDR3 has 16 amino acids. The CDR3 reads CSARDHSGRTYNEQFF. In DNA, the CDR3 is TGCAGTGCTAGAGATCATAGCGGGAGGACCTACAATGAGCAGTTCTTC.

In this sample, this clonotype turned up many times. The rearrangement links TRBV29-1 to TRBJ2-5; D call uncertain. The V end was cut by 7 bases, the J end by 2 bases, with 14 bases between. The CDR3 has 13 residues. Germline assignment: CDR1 SQVTM and CDR2 ANQGSEA. The CDR3: CSAEAAAQETQYF. DNA for the CDR3: TGCAGCGCTGAGGCGGCAGCGCAAGAGACCCAGTACTTC.

The rearrangement links TRBV2 to TRBJ2-5, with D unclear. The CDR3 extends over 13 amino acids. Germline V gives CDR1 SNHLY, CDR2 FYNNEI. V lost 5 bases and J lost 2, with 9 bases in between. CDR3 sequence (DNA): TGTGCCAGCAGTCAGGATTCGCAAGAGACCCAGTACTTC. Translating gives CASSQDSQETQYF.

DNA for the CDR3: TGTGCCAGCAGTTATCGACCCTTCCTGAGCACAGATACGCAGTATTTT. The encoded protein is CASSYRPFLSTDTQYF. V usage is TRBV6-5 and J usage is TRBJ2-3; D gene ambiguous. With 3 bases removed from V and 0 bases from J, the gap between germline ends came to 13 bases. This CDR3 comprises 16 residues. Germline CDR1 reads MNHEY; CDR2 reads SVGAGI.

In this sample, this clonotype turned up many times. The chain has TRBV12-3 or TRBV12-4 and TRBJ1-2, with D tentatively TRBD1 (6 bases). There are 15 residues in the CDR3. Trimming removed 4 bases from V and 4 bases from J, with 16 bases in between. The CDR3 reads CASSSTLQGIYGYTF. CDR3 nucleotides: TGTGCCAGCAGTTCCACCCTCCAGGGGATCTATGGCTACACCTTC.

This clonotype showed up many times. The chain employs TRBV20-1 and TRBJ2-1; D gene ambiguous. CDR3 length equals 15 residues. Germline-derived CDR1 and CDR2 are DFQATT and SNEGSKA (reference sequence). Trimming pared 3 bases from V and 6 bases from J, leaving 18 bases between. The CDR3 bases are TGCAGTGCTAGGTCCCCCTGGAGTAGTTTCAATGAGCAGTTCTTC. It encodes CSARSPWSSFNEQFF.

This clonotype turned up a few times. The V gene is TRBV5-1, the J gene TRBJ2-1; TRBD2 matches 11 bases. The trim removed 3 bases at V and 5 bases at J, leaving 10 bases unmatched. Germline lookup yields CDR1 SGHRS and CDR2 YFSETQ. This CDR3 comprises 17 residues. CDR3 protein: CASSSPRASGRNNEQFF. As DNA, the CDR3 is TGCGCCAGCAGCTCTCCAAGGGCTAGCGGGAGGAACAATGAGCAGTTCTTC.

This clonotype was recorded a few times. The chain joins TRBV6-1 to TRBJ2-1, with TRBD2 matching 7 bases. Losses at the gene ends were 8 bases for V and 4 bases for J; bases not matched to a gene: 11. Germline lookup yields CDR1 MNHNS and CDR2 SASEGT. This CDR3 spans 15 amino acids. CDR3 residues: CASVVGAGSYNEQFF. The CDR3 region has the DNA TGTGCCAGCGTGGTCGGAGCGGGATCGTACAATGAGCAGTTCTTC.

This clonotype was seen at least ten times. V and J are TRBV6-2 or TRBV6-3 and TRBJ2-7; D gene uncertain. The CDR3 is made up of 12 amino acids. The V end was cut by 4 bases, the J end by 0 bases, with 4 bases between. CDR1 is MNHEY, CDR2 SVGEGT, per germline. The CDR3 coding sequence is TGTGCCAGCAGTTTGATCTCCTACGAGCAGTACTTC. Protein sequence: CASSLISYEQYF.

The chain carries TRBV27 and TRBJ1-6; 9 bases are shared with TRBD1. V dropped 4 bases and J dropped 12; count of bases not matched to a gene: 4. Germline CDR1 and CDR2: MNHEY and SMNVEV (reference sequence). This CDR3 has 13 residues. For the CDR3, the DNA is TGTGCCAGCAGTTCCGGACAGGGGATACCCCTCCACTTT. It encodes CASSSGQGIPLHF.

In nucleotides, the CDR3 is TGCAGTGCCACGGACTATACGCAGTATTTT. Translating gives CSATDYTQYF. The chain joins TRBV20-1 to TRBJ2-3; tentatively, D is TRBD2 (5 bases). CDR1 is DFQATT, CDR2 SNEGSKA, per germline (reference sequence). CDR3 size: 10 residues. V lost 6 bases and J lost 7, with 8 bases in between.

At least ten counts were recorded for this clonotype. The J gene is TRBJ1-2, the V gene TRBV24-1; 7 bases are a match to TRBD1. V lost 4 bases and J lost 4; bases outside the gene matches: 8. Germline assignment: CDR1 KGHDR and CDR2 SFDVKD. The CDR3 length is 15 residues. This chain's CDR3 is CATSESSGTVYGYTF. The CDR3 bases are TGTGCCACCAGTGAATCTTCCGGGACAGTCTATGGCTACACCTTC.

This clonotype appeared many times. This sequence joins TRBV28 and TRBJ2-4, with D perhaps matching TRBD1 or TRBD2 (5 bases each). CDR3 length: 14 amino acids. Germline V CDR1 and CDR2: MDHEN, SYDVKM. Trimming left V 2 bases short and J 6 bases short, with 11 bases between. In nucleotides, the CDR3 is TGTGCCAGCAGTTTAGGGGGTTCGGGAAACATTCAGTACTTC. As protein: CASSLGGSGNIQYF.

At least ten counts were recorded for this clonotype. The chain links TRBV7-3 to TRBJ2-7; 13 nucleotides match TRBD2. CDR1 SGHTA and CDR2 FQGTGA come from the germline V gene. The CDR3 consists of 15 residues. V lost 6 bases and J lost 4; bases outside the gene matches: 6. The CDR3 region is CASRSGTSGKYEQYF. CDR3 nucleotides: TGTGCCAGCAGATCTGGGACTAGCGGGAAATACGAGCAGTACTTC.

This clonotype occurred many times. The rearrangement uses TRBV4-3 and TRBJ2-1, with D perhaps matching TRBD1 (6 bases). Germline V gene sequence: CDR1 LGHNA, CDR2 YSLEER. V shed 4 bases and J shed 8 bases, with 18 bases lying between them. CDR3 size: 15 residues. In nucleotides, the CDR3 is TGCGCCAGCAGCCCAGGGGTATCTAAGCACGATGAGCAGTTCTTC. Translated: CASSPGVSKHDEQFF.

This clonotype appeared many times. The chain carries TRBV6-2 or TRBV6-3 and TRBJ2-1, with 15 bases aligning to TRBD2. From germline, CDR1 is MNHEY and CDR2 SVGEGT. Trimming took 2 bases from V and 7 from J; bases not matched to a gene: 3. The CDR3 runs to 16 residues. The CDR3 spells CASSYPGLAGGNEQFF. The DNA for the CDR3 is TGTGCCAGCAGTTACCCAGGACTAGCGGGAGGGAATGAGCAGTTCTTC.

This clonotype was observed at least ten times. The CDR3 protein is CASSLLGDHNEQFF. The CDR3 DNA follows: TGTGCCAGCAGCCTTCTTGGGGATCACAATGAGCAGTTCTTC. This chain joins TRBV5-5 and TRBJ2-1; D gene uncertain. The V gene lost 4 bases and the J gene lost 5 bases, with 13 bases spanning the gap. Germline V gene sequence: CDR1 SGHKS, CDR2 YYEKEE (reference sequence). This CDR3 region has 14 residues. The variable domain in full, with the rest retrieved from reference TRBV5-5 and TRBJ2-1, is DAGVTQSPTHLIKTRGQQVTLRCSPISGHKSVSWYQQVLGQGPQFIFQYYEKEERGRGNFPDRFSARQFPNYSSELNVNALLLGDSALYLCASSLLGDHNEQFFGPGTRLTVL.

At least ten counts were recorded for this clonotype. The chain has TRBV12-3 or TRBV12-4 and TRBJ2-3; 9 nucleotides agree with TRBD2. After removal of 4 bases from V and 5 bases from J, the junction contained 7 bases not matched to a gene. This CDR3 contains 15 residues. CDR3: CASSSIAGAQDTQYF. CDR3 nucleotides: TGTGCCAGCAGTTCCATAGCGGGAGCCCAAGATACGCAGTATTTT.

This clonotype has at least ten counts. The chain combines TRBV12-3 or TRBV12-4 with TRBJ1-4; D uncertain. This CDR3 is built from 12 residues. V was trimmed by 6 bases and J by 2 bases, leaving 4 bases between them. In DNA, the CDR3 is TGTGCCAGCAGCCTTACTAATGAAAAACTGTTTTTT. This encodes CASSLTNEKLFF.

This clonotype was picked up a small number of times. The J gene is TRBJ2-7, the V gene TRBV10-3; either TRBD1 or TRBD2 may fit D (5 bases each). The CDR3 contains 12 residues. Trimming shortened V by 10 bases and J by 2 bases, and 12 bases separated the two germline ends. CDR1 and CDR2 (germline): ENHRY, SYGVKD. The CDR3 DNA sequence: TGTGCCACCCGGGACGGTACCTACGAGCAGTACTTC. This translates into CATRDGTYEQYF.

This clonotype turned up a few times. This rearrangement joins TRBV20-1 to TRBJ2-3; no definite D call. The CDR3 sequence is 14 residues long. Germline CDR1 is DFQATT and CDR2 is SNEGSKA (reference sequence). Trimming left V 5 bases short and J 1 base short, with 13 bases between. In DNA form, the CDR3 reads TGCAGTGCTGAGTCCGGAGTGGGCACAGATACGCAGTATTTT. It specifies CSAESGVGTDTQYF.

This clonotype was seen ten or more times. The chain links TRBV7-2 to TRBJ2-7; TRBD2 aligns across 12 bases. Germline CDR1 SGHTA, CDR2 FQGNSA. The CDR3 spans 16 residues. V was pared by 4 bases and J by 0 bases, with 4 bases of the junction left unmatched. The CDR3 nucleotides read TGTGCCAGCAGCTCCGTGACTAGCGGGAGCTCCTACGAGCAGTACTTC. Translation gives CASSSVTSGSSYEQYF.